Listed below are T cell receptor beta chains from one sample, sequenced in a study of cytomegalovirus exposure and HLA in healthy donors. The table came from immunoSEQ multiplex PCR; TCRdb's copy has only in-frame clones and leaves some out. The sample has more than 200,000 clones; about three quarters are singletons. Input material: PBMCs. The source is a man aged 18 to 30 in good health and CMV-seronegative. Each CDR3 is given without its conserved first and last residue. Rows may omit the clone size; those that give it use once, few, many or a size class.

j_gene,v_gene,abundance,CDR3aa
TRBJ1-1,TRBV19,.,ASSTRTGENTEAF
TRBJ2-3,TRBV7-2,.,ASSSAFSADTQY
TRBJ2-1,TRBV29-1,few,SVEASGRAWVNEQF
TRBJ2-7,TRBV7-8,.,ASSLGGGTLRNEQY
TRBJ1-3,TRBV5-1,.,ASSFTGVGNTIY
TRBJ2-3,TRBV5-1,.,ASSIGQGGTDTQY
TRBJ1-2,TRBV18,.,ASSDYRDSNYGYT
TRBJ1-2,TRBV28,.,ASSPHWGGTGSYGYT
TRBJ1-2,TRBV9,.,ASSARDYGYT
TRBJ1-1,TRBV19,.,ASGNRGVGTEAF
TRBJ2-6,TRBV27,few,ASSWAFSGANVLT
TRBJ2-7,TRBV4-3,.,ASSQDLGVSSSYEQY
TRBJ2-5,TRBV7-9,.,ASSLILETQY
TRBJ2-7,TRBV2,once,ASSGQGNGYEQY
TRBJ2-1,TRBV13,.,ASSLGLFSYNEQF
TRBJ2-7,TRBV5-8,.,ASRTVLAEGTYEQY
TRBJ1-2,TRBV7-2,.,ASSRDRAGSIRLGGYT
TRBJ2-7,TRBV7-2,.,ASSLGGGQGTEQY
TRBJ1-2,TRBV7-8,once,ASSPPLTGSIYGYT
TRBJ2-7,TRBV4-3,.,ASSPDRASYEQY
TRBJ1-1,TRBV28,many,AIRTGDTEAF
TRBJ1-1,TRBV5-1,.,ASSLPDQDTEAF
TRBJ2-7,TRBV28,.,ASSLSYDEQY
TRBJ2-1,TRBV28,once,ASSFLANSYNEQF
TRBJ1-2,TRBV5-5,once,ASSLGQGAYGYT
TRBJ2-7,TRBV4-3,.,ASSQGGFNFDEQY
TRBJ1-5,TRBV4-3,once,ASSQDSPTAGEIQPQH
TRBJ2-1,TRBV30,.,AWSLRQVGAPYNEQF
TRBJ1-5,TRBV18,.,ASSPGQGGNQPQH
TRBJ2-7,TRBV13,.,ASSLGRGVEQY
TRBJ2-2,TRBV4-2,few,ASSQGREGQGANTGELF
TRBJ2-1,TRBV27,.,ASSFRGLTLYNEQF
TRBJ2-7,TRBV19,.,ASSVFGTRFYEQY
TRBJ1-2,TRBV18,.,ASSPGQGNYGYT
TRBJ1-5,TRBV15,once,ATSRGERHPQH
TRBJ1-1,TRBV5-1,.,ASSRTGTMSTEAF
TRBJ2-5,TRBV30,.,ACLLAGGPETQY
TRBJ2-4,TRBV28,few,ATGMAKNIQY
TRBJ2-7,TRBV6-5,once,ASSYYSGNYEQY
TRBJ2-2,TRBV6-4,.,ASSLLAGGHDTGELF
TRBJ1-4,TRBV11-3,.,ASSSRQVGRSHEKLF
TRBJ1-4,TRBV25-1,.,ASSEVGPNEKLF
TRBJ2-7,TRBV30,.,AWSGVLAYEQY
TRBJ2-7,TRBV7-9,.,SSSRDSAYEQY
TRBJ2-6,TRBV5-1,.,ASSSGGTGANVLT
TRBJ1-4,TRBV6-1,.,ASSEQETNEKLF
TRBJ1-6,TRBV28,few,ASRRLTGTGGVGNSPLH
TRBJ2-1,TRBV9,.,ASSVASRGAHNEQF